This TCR beta chain was obtained from a study of blood T cell repertoires in COVID-19. The overall study: Spain, Italy and the United States supplied samples that represented acute and convalescent COVID-19.

Data came from immunoSEQ multiplex PCR; TCRdb stores just in-frame clones and leaves some out. Among some 66,000 clones listed, 90% to 95% were seen once. V lost 3 bases to trimming and J lost 0 bases, with 10 bases between them. From germline, CDR1 is LGHDT and CDR2 YNNKEL (reference sequence). The CDR3 is made up of 15 amino acids. This receptor was taken from a human donor in a cohort sampled during active COVID-19. The specimen was peripheral blood. This chain uses TRBV3-1 (or the pseudogene TRBV3-2) with TRBJ2-3; a possible D gene is TRBD2 (5 bases). The CDR3 region is CASSHGGLSTDTQYF. CDR3 in DNA: TGTGCCAGCAGCCATGGAGGCCTTAGCACAGATACGCAGTATTTT.